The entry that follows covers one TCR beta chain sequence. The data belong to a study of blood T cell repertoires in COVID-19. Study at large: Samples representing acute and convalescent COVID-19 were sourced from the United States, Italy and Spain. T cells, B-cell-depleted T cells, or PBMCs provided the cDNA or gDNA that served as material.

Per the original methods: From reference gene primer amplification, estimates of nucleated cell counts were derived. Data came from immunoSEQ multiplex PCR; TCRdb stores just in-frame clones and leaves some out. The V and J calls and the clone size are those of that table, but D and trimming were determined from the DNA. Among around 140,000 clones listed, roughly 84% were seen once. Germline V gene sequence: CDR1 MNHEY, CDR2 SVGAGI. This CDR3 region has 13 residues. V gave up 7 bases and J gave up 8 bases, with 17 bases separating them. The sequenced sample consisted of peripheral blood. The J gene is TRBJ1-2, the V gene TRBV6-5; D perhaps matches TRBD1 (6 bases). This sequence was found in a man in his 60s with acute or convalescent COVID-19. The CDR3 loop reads CASIRGGVRGYTF. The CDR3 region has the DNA TGTGCCAGCATCCGAGGGGGAGTGCGGGGCTACACCTTC.